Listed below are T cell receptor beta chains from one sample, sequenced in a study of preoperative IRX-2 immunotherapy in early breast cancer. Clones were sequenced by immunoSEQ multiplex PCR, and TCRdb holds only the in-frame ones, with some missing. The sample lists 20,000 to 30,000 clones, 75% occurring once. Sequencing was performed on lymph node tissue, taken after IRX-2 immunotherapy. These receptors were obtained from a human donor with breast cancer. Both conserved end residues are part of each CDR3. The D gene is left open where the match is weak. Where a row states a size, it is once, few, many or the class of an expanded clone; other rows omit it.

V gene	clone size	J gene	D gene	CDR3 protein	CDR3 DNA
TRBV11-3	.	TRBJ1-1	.	CASSLVSGARTEAFF	TGTGCCAGCAGCTTAGTGTCCGGGGCCCGCACTGAAGCTTTCTTT
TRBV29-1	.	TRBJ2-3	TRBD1	CSVDEVGDSDTDTQYF	TGCAGCGTTGATGAGGTCGGGGACAGCGACACAGATACGCAGTATTTT
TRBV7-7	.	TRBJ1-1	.	CASSLDSRENTEAFF	TGTGCCAGCAGCTTAGACTCCCGGGAGAACACTGAAGCTTTCTTT
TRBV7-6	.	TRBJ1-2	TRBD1	CASSPDRVVSGYTF	TGTGCCAGCAGCCCGGACAGGGTGGTGAGTGGCTACACCTTC
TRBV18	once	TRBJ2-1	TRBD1	CASSPTGTGTYNEQFF	TGTGCCAGCTCACCGACCGGGACAGGTACCTACAATGAGCAGTTCTTC
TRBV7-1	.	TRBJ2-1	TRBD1	CANSSGQSSSYNEQFF	TGTGCCAACAGCTCGGGACAGTCGAGCTCCTACAATGAGCAGTTCTTC
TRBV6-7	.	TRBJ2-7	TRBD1	CASSRAPGQGVNEQYF	TGTGCCAGCAGTAGGGCTCCGGGACAGGGGGTCAACGAGCAGTACTTC
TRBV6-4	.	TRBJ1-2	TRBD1	CASSSDRVLVYGYTF	TGTGCCAGCTCGTCGGACAGGGTTCTTGTCTATGGCTACACCTTC
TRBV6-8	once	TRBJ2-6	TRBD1	CASSSGGAGANVLTF	TGTGCCAGCAGCTCAGGGGGCGCTGGGGCCAACGTCCTGACTTTC
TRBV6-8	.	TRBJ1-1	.	CASSGTTNTEAFF	TGTGCCAGCAGTGGGACAACGAACACTGAAGCTTTCTTT
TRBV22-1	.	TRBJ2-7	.	CASSSSSYEQYF	TGTGCCAGCAGTTCGAGCTCCTACGAGCAGTACTTC
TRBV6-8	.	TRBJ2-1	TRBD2	CASSVLAGVTKREQFF	TGTGCCAGCAGTGTACTAGCGGGAGTGACCAAACGTGAGCAGTTCTTC
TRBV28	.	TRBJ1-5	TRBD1	CASGTGDQPQHF	TGTGCCAGCGGGACAGGGGATCAGCCCCAGCATTTT
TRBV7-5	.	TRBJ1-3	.	CASSFETGGPGNTIYF	TGTGCCAGCAGCTTCGAAACCGGAGGTCCTGGAAACACCATATATTTT
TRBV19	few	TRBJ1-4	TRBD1	CASSLRQGAINEKLFF	TGTGCCAGTAGTCTACGACAGGGGGCTATTAATGAAAAACTGTTTTTT
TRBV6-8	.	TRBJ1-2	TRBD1	CASSGDRGHGYTF	TGTGCCAGCAGTGGGGACAGGGGGCATGGCTACACCTTC
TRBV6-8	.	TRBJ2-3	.	CASSITYTDTQYF	TGTGCCAGCAGTATTACCTACACAGATACGCAGTATTTT
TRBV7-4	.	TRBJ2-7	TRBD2	CASSSTSEYYYEQYF	TGTGCCAGCAGCTCGACTAGCGAATATTACTACGAGCAGTACTTC
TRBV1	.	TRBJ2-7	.	CASSQGYGVSYEQYF	TGCGCCAGCAGCCAAGGCTACGGGGTTTCCTACGAGCAGTACTTC
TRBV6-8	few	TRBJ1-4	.	CASDPVSGVGREKLFF	TGTGCCAGTGACCCCGTGAGTGGAGTAGGGAGAGAAAAACTGTTTTTT
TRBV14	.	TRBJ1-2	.	CASSRNRDGYIF	TGTGCCAGCAGCCGCAACAGGGATGGCTACATCTTC
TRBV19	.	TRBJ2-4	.	CASSKDEGVAGDIQYF	TGTGCCAGTAGTAAGGATGAGGGAGTGGCTGGAGACATTCAGTACTTC
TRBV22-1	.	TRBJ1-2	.	CASTRSRGPSAGYTF	TGTGCCAGCACCAGAAGTCGGGGACCTTCTGCTGGCTACACCTTC
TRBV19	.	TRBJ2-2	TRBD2	CASSTAGLAGGTGELFF	TGTGCCAGTAGTACGGCCGGACTAGCGGGAGGGACCGGGGAGCTGTTTTTT
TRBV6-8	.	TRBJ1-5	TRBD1	CASTKDRERFQPQHF	TGTGCCAGCACTAAGGACAGGGAAAGGTTTCAGCCCCAGCATTTT
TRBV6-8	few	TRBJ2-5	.	CASSYRGRIWETQYF	TGTGCCAGCAGTTACCGCGGACGGATCTGGGAGACCCAGTACTTC
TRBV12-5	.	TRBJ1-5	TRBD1	CASGTQGEEGNQPQHF	TGTGCTAGTGGGACACAGGGGGAAGAGGGCAATCAGCCCCAGCATTTT
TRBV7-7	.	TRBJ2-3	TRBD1	CASSRTGLSTDTQYF	TGTGCCAGCAGCCGGACAGGGCTTAGCACAGATACGCAGTATTTT
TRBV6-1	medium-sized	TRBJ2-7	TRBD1	CASSEGDRSFYEQYF	TGTGCCAGCAGTGAAGGGGACAGGTCTTTTTACGAGCAGTACTTC
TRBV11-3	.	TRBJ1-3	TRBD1	CASRQTGGKGNTIYF	TGTGCCAGCAGGCAGACAGGGGGAAAGGGAAACACCATATATTTT
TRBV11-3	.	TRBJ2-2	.	CASSLTGADIGELFF	TGTGCCAGCAGCTTAACGGGAGCGGACATCGGGGAGCTGTTTTTT
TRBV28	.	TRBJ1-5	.	CASSLGRVNQPQHF	TGTGCCAGCAGTTTGGGACGGGTGAATCAGCCCCAGCATTTT
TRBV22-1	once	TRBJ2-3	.	CASSRGGAGSDTQYF	TGTGCCAGCAGTCGAGGGGGCGCGGGGTCAGATACGCAGTATTTT
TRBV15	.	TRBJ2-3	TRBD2	CATSRGGAGGTDTQYF	TGTGCCACCAGCCGGGGCGGAGCGGGAGGGACAGATACGCAGTATTTT
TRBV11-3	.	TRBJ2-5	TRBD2	CASSSTSGIGQETQYF	TGTGCCAGCAGCTCGACTAGCGGGATTGGCCAAGAGACCCAGTACTTC
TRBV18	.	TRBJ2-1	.	CASSPFWAQPGDEQFF	TGTGCCAGCTCACCATTTTGGGCCCAACCGGGGGATGAGCAGTTCTTC
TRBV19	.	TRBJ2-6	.	CASILSGANVLTF	TGTGCCAGTATCCTCTCTGGGGCCAACGTCCTGACTTTC
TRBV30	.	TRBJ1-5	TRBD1	CAWSYLSGTANIYSNQPQHF	TGTGCCTGGAGTTATCTATCCGGGACAGCCAACATCTATAGCAATCAGCCCCAGCATTTT
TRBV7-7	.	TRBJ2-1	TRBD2	CASSQSTSGRNNEQFF	TGTGCCAGCAGCCAGTCGACTAGCGGGAGGAACAATGAGCAGTTCTTC
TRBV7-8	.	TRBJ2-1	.	CASSARLGGVNEQFF	TGTGCCAGCAGCGCCCGACTAGGCGGGGTCAATGAGCAGTTCTTC
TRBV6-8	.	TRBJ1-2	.	CASSGTNYGYTF	TGTGCCAGCAGTGGGACAAACTATGGCTACACCTTC
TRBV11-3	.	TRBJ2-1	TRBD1	CASSLRDRGPYNEQFF	TGTGCCAGCAGCCTCCGGGACAGGGGTCCTTACAATGAGCAGTTCTTC
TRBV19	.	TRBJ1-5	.	CASSPGGRWNQPQHF	TGTGCCAGTAGCCCAGGCGGGAGGTGGAATCAGCCCCAGCATTTT
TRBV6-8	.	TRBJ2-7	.	CASGILGRGYYEQYF	TGTGCCAGCGGGATATTAGGAAGGGGATACTACGAGCAGTACTTC
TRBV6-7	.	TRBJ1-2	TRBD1	CASSFRDRPLYGYTF	TGTGCCAGCAGTTTCCGGGACAGGCCCCTCTATGGCTACACCTTC
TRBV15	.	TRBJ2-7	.	CATSRDRVDYEQYF	TGTGCCACCAGCAGAGACAGGGTTGACTACGAGCAGTACTTC
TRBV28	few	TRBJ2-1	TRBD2	CASTEGLAGGNEQFF	TGTGCCAGCACCGAGGGACTAGCGGGAGGGAATGAGCAGTTCTTC
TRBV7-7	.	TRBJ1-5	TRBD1	CASSLDRANNQPQHF	TGTGCCAGCAGCTTGGACAGGGCTAACAATCAGCCCCAGCATTTT
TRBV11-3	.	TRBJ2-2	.	CASSPHSGSNTGELFF	TGTGCCAGCAGCCCGCACAGCGGGTCGAACACCGGGGAGCTGTTTTTT